This entry lists 23 T cell receptor beta chains sequenced from one sample in a study of control samples from healthy donors and cancer patients. Here immunoSEQ multiplex PCR was the method, and the copy in TCRdb shows in-frame clones only, minus some. Of about 69,000 clones in the sample, about four fifths were seen once. Sequencing used PBMCs. These receptors originate from a woman in her 50s with lung cancer.

This sequence joins TRBV9 and TRBJ2-2; possibly TRBD2 for D (5 bases). CDR1 is SGDLS, CDR2 YYNGEE, per germline. The CDR3 loop spans 15 amino acids. V gave up 2 bases and J gave up 1 base, with 9 bases separating them. CDR3 sequence reads: CASSVDYRNTGELFF. CDR3 nucleotides: TGTGCCAGCAGCGTTGACTACAGGAACACCGGGGAGCTGTTTTTT.

This rearrangement joins TRBV4-3 to TRBJ1-6; D remains unclear. The CDR3 totals 14 residues. Trimming stripped 0 bases from V and 14 bases from J, with 14 bases between. Germline values: CDR1 LGHNA, CDR2 YSLEER. CDR3 DNA sequence: TGCGCCAGCAGCCAAGACATAACCTCTAGTTCCCTCCACTTT. Translation gives CASSQDITSSSLHF.

In DNA, the CDR3 is TGTGCCAGCAGTTATGCGACAGGGTTGAACACTGAAGCTTTCTTT. Its translation is CASSYATGLNTEAFF. The chain joins TRBV6-6 to TRBJ1-1; 7 nucleotides match TRBD1. This CDR3 spans 15 amino acids. The ends lost 3 bases at V and 0 bases at J; junction bases unmatched: 4. Germline loops: CDR1 MNHNY, CDR2 SVGAGI (reference sequence).

The V call is TRBV3-1 (or the pseudogene TRBV3-2), the J call TRBJ1-1; D is perhaps TRBD1 (6 bases). Per the germline V gene, CDR1 is LGHDT and CDR2 is YNNKEL (reference sequence). Between the trimmed V and J ends, which lost 0 bases and 1 base, there was a span of 12 bases. This CDR3 comprises 16 residues. The CDR3 sequence is CASSQDRAGENTEAFF. The CDR3 DNA reads as TGTGCCAGCAGCCAAGATCGAGCAGGGGAGAACACTGAAGCTTTCTTT.

V and J are TRBV7-2 and TRBJ1-5; weak D call: TRBD1 (5 bases). CDR1 is SGHTA and CDR2 is FQGNSA in the germline V gene. The V and J ends lost 5 bases and 4 bases respectively, with 15 bases between them. CDR3 length: 15 amino acids. The CDR3 nucleotides are TGTGCCAGCAGCATACACCGGGACGCTAATCAGCCCCAGCATTTT. Amino acids: CASSIHRDANQPQHF.

V usage is TRBV5-1 and J usage is TRBJ2-2; 9 bases map to TRBD2. CDR1 SGHRS and CDR2 YFSETQ come from the germline V gene. J lost 0 bases, V lost 4 bases, and 4 bases had no gene match. This CDR3 has 16 amino acids. The CDR3 loop reads CASSPVAGANTGELFF. The CDR3 DNA follows: TGCGCCAGCAGCCCGGTAGCGGGGGCGAACACCGGGGAGCTGTTTTTT.

This sequence joins TRBV15 and TRBJ2-1, with no clear D. The V end lost 2 bases, the J end lost 9 bases, and 8 bases lay between the germline ends. CDR1 LNHNV and CDR2 YYDKDF come from the germline V gene (reference sequence). The CDR3 covers 12 residues. The CDR3 coding sequence is TGTGCCACCAGCAGACCACAAGGTGAGCAGTTCTTC. Its translation is CATSRPQGEQFF.

This clone was seen only once. This chain uses TRBV19 with TRBJ2-7, with TRBD1 identical over 7 bases. The CDR3 has 15 residues. With 3 bases clipped from V and 5 bases from J, the junction kept 10 bases outside the gene matches. Germline values: CDR1 LNHDA, CDR2 SQIVND (reference sequence). CDR3 DNA: TGTGCCAGTAGTATCAACAGGCAGGGGGTGCACGAGCAGTACTTC. Encoded protein: CASSINRQGVHEQYF.

The chain links TRBV24-1 to TRBJ2-1; 10 bases map to TRBD2. The germline V gene has CDR1 KGHDR and CDR2 SFDVKD. The V and J ends lost 8 bases and 4 bases, in that order; junction bases with no gene match: 4. This CDR3 is built from 14 residues. CDR3 in amino acids: CATTSSGGYNEQFF. For the CDR3, the DNA is TGTGCCACCACCTCTAGCGGGGGTTACAATGAGCAGTTCTTC.

The V and J genes are TRBV29-1 and TRBJ1-1; D perhaps matches TRBD1 (5 bases). This CDR3 has 13 amino acids. V was clipped by 8 bases and J by 5 bases, with 18 bases between them. Germline loops: CDR1 SQVTM, CDR2 ANQGSEA. CDR3 protein: CSTGRGGRTEAFF. Here the CDR3 DNA reads TGCAGCACTGGTCGGGGCGGAAGGACTGAAGCTTTCTTT.

The J gene is TRBJ1-3, the V gene TRBV11-3; 8 nucleotides line up with TRBD1. Trimming took 5 bases from V and 2 from J; bases not matched to a gene: 11. CDR3 size: 17 residues. CDR1 and CDR2 from the germline V gene are SGHNT and YENEEA. The CDR3 coding sequence is TGTGCCAGCAGCCCGCCCGTTAAGACAGGGGCTGGAAACACCATATATTTT. This gives the protein CASSPPVKTGAGNTIYF.

This clone was seen only once. The V gene is TRBV28, the J gene TRBJ1-5; 8 bases fit TRBD1. V lost 5 bases, J lost 6 bases, and 6 bases stayed unmatched. CDR1 and CDR2 from the germline V gene are MDHEN and SYDVKM. This CDR3 is 14 amino acids long. The CDR3 DNA sequence: TGTGCCAGCAGTCCAGGGGGCGCGGTTCAGCCCCAGCATTTT. It specifies CASSPGGAVQPQHF.

This clone occurred once. The chain combines TRBV6-5 with TRBJ1-1; D might be TRBD1 (6 bases). V was shortened by 4 bases and J by 0 bases, with 12 bases between the two germline ends. This CDR3 has 15 amino acids. Germline V gene lookup returns CDR1 MNHEY and CDR2 SVGAGI. The CDR3 reads CASSLGQSMNTEAFF. CDR3 bases: TGTGCCAGCAGTTTAGGACAGAGCATGAACACTGAAGCTTTCTTT.

The chain joins TRBV24-1 to TRBJ1-4, with D perhaps matching TRBD1 (6 bases). This CDR3 region has 15 residues. Germline V gives CDR1 KGHDR, CDR2 SFDVKD. Trimming shortened V by 2 bases and J by 4 bases, and 10 bases separated the two germline ends. CDR3 sequence reads: CATSDSRGDNEKLFF. In DNA, the CDR3 is TGTGCCACCAGTGATTCAAGGGGGGATAATGAAAAACTGTTTTTT.

The CDR3 loop is CASSLGGALYEQYF. The CDR3, as DNA: TGTGCCAGCAGCTTAGGCGGGGCCCTTTACGAGCAGTACTTC. The chain employs TRBV7-2 and TRBJ2-7, with a tentative D call TRBD2 (6 bases). Deletions cut 1 base from V and 4 bases from J, with 11 bases between. The CDR3 consists of 14 residues. Germline V lookup: CDR1 SGHTA, CDR2 FQGNSA.

This clone was detected a few times. The V and J genes are TRBV11-3 and TRBJ1-6; possible D gene TRBD1, 6 bases. CDR3 length: 12 amino acids. Germline CDR1 is SGHNT and CDR2 is YENEEA. Trimming took 8 bases from V and 6 from J, leaving 8 bases between them. The CDR3 here is CASGQFNSPLHF. CDR3 sequence (DNA): TGTGCCAGCGGACAGTTTAATTCACCCCTCCACTTT.

This chain uses TRBV24-1 with TRBJ1-2; a possible D gene is TRBD1 (6 bases). The CDR3 is made up of 15 amino acids. V lost 1 base and J lost 8, with 16 bases in between. Germline V gives CDR1 KGHDR, CDR2 SFDVKD. The CDR3 sequence is CATSDFETGLSGYTF. DNA of the CDR3: TGTGCCACCAGTGATTTTGAGACAGGACTCAGCGGCTACACCTTC.

J is TRBJ2-3 and V is TRBV5-1, with 8 bases matching TRBD1. CDR1 and CDR2 from the germline V gene are SGHRS and YFSETQ. With V trimmed by 4 bases and J by 2 bases, 6 bases remained unmatched. There are 15 residues in the CDR3. In DNA, the CDR3 is TGCGCCAGCAGCCCCGGACAGGGAAACACAGATACGCAGTATTTT. It yields the protein CASSPGQGNTDTQYF.

This clone was observed a few times. The chain combines TRBV11-3 with TRBJ1-3; 8 bases fit TRBD1. In germline, CDR1 is SGHNT, CDR2 YENEEA. The CDR3 sequence is 14 residues long. After removal of 5 bases from V and 8 bases from J, the junction contained 8 bases not matched to a gene. The CDR3 loop reads CASSGTGGIDTIYF. For the CDR3, the DNA is TGTGCCAGCAGCGGGACAGGTGGGATCGACACCATATATTTT. Supplemented by reference TRBV11-3 and TRBJ1-3, the full variable domain reads EAGVVQSPRYKIIEKKQPVAFWCNPISGHNTLYWYLQNLGQGPELLIRYENEEAVDDSQLPKDRFSAERLKGVDSTLKIQPAELGDSAVYLCASSGTGGIDTIYFGEGSWLTVV.

This clone was seen a few times. The J gene is TRBJ2-1, the V gene TRBV4-3; D unresolved. This CDR3 has 16 residues. The germline gives CDR1 LGHNA, CDR2 YSLEER. Trimming removed 0 bases from V and 3 bases from J, with 12 bases in between. This CDR3 reads CASSQDIDVYYNEQFF. The CDR3 nucleotides are TGCGCCAGCAGCCAAGATATCGACGTTTACTACAATGAGCAGTTCTTC.

The chain carries TRBV6-5 and TRBJ1-1, with 8 bases matching TRBD1. Germline assignment: CDR1 MNHEY and CDR2 SVGAGI. The CDR3 has 15 residues. V gave up 2 bases and J gave up 6 bases; unmatched junction bases: 8. The CDR3 loop is CASSYPGGGRSEAFF. In DNA form, the CDR3 reads TGTGCCAGCAGTTACCCAGGGGGCGGTCGATCTGAAGCTTTCTTT.

The chain is built from TRBV6-5 and TRBJ1-1; D gene uncertain. Germline lookup yields CDR1 MNHEY and CDR2 SVGAGI. CDR3 size: 13 residues. Trimming shortened V by 6 bases and J by 1 base, and 9 bases separated the two germline ends. The CDR3 coding sequence is TGTGCCAGCAGGGGCTCTTCGAACACTGAAGCTTTCTTT. It encodes CASRGSSNTEAFF.

V is TRBV5-1 and J is TRBJ2-1; perhaps TRBD1 as D (6 bases). The CDR3 is 14 amino acids. V was trimmed by 3 bases and J by 6 bases, leaving 13 bases between them. Germline V gene lookup returns CDR1 SGHRS and CDR2 YFSETQ. The CDR3 is CASSSQGLPNEQFF. CDR3 nucleotides: TGCGCCAGCAGCTCACAGGGTCTCCCCAATGAGCAGTTCTTC.